The clone carrying this TCR beta chain occurred once. The junction and the germline gene differ at one end; a read error may be behind it. A modified ARM-PCR protocol with three rounds of nested PCR amplified TCRbeta. TCRdb reprocessed the multiplex PCR reads with MiXCR, giving one entry per CDR3 protein. The sample lists 98,000 or so distinct CDR3 sequences; roughly 80% were seen once. The CDR3 runs to 16 residues. Germline V gene data show CDR1 as MDHEN and CDR2 as SYDVKM. The record originates from a study of tumor and adjacent non-tumor tissue in lung cancer. No cell sorting was done before RNA was extracted from the tissue. Distant lung tissue was collected more than 3 cm away from the tumor edge.

The chain uses TRBV28 and TRBJ2-3; a possible D gene is TRBD2 (5 bases). The sample comprised distant non-tumor lung tissue. This receptor was obtained from a man aged 55 to 69 with small cell lung cancer. The CDR3 nucleotides are TGTGCCAGCAGTTCCGACTACACCGAAGATTCAGACACGCAGTATTTT. Amino acids: CASSSDYTEDSDTQYF.